Detailed here is one T cell receptor beta chain. Germline lookup yields CDR1 SGHAT and CDR2 FQNNGV. Trimming removed 1 base from V and 4 bases from J, with 16 bases in between. The CDR3 consists of 16 residues. This sample is drawn from a study of blood T cell repertoires in COVID-19. Study overall: Acute-phase and convalescent COVID-19 samples originated in the United States, Italy and Spain. PBMCs, B-cell-depleted T cells, or T cells provided the cDNA or gDNA that made up the material.

Original methodology: Estimation of nucleated cell counts relied on the amplification of reference gene primers. Here immunoSEQ multiplex PCR was the method, and the copy in TCRdb shows in-frame clones only, minus some. That table supplies the V and J calls and clone size; D and trimming were determined from the DNA. Seen here are a few hundred thousand clones, 85% to 90% observed once, and the top ten hold about 4.6%. This receptor was obtained from a woman between 35 and 50 years old who had recovered from COVID-19. The J gene is TRBJ1-2, the V gene TRBV11-2; D is possibly TRBD1 (5 bases). Sequenced: peripheral blood. Here the CDR3 DNA reads TGTGCCAGCAGCTTAGTGGGCAGGGTGTATAGCTATGGCTACACCTTC. Translated, it gives CASSLVGRVYSYGYTF.